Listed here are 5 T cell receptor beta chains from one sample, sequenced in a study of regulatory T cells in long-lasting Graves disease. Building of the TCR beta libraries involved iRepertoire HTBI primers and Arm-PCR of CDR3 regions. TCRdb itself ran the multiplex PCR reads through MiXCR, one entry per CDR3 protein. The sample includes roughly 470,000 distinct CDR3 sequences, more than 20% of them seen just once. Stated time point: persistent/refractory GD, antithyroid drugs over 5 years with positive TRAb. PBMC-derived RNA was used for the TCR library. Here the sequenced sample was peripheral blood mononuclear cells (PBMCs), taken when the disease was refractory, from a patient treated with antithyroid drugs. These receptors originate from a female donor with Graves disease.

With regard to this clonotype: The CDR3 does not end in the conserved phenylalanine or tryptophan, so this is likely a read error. Here the CDR3 reads CSAIGVGGGYEQYL. In nucleotides, the CDR3 is TGCAGTGCTATTGGTGTGGGGGGCGGGTACGAGCAGTACCTC. The chain uses TRBV20-1 and TRBJ2-7; D is possibly TRBD1 or TRBD2 (6 bases each). The CDR3 consists of 14 residues. Trimming took off 4 bases at V and 4 bases at J, with 17 bases between the two ends. Germline V lookup: CDR1 DFQATT, CDR2 SNEGSKA (reference sequence).

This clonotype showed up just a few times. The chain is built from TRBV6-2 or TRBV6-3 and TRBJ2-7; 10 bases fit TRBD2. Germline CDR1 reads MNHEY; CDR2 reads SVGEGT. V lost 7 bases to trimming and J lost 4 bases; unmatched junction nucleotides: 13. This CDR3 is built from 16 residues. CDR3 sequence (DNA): TGTGCCAGCAATCCAGACAGCGGGAGGGCCAATTACGAGCAGTACTTC. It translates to CASNPDSGRANYEQYF.

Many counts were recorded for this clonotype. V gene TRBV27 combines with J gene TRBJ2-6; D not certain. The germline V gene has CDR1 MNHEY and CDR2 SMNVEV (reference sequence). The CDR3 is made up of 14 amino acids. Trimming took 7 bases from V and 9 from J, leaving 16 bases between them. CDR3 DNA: TGTGCCAGCATGTTTTTGGGTTCGGGCAACGTCCTGACTTTC. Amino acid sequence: CASMFLGSGNVLTF.

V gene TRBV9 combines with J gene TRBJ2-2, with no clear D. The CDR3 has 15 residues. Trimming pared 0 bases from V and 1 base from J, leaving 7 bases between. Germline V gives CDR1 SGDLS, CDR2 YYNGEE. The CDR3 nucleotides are TGTGCCAGCAGCGTAGAGGGTAGGAACACCGGGGAGCTGTTTTTT. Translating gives CASSVEGRNTGELFF.

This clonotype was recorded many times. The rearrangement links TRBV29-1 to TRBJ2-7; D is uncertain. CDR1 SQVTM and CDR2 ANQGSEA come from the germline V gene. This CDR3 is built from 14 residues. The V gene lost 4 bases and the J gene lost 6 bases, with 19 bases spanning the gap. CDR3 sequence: CSVGPLFGVSEQYF. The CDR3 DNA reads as TGCAGCGTTGGACCTCTTTTTGGCGTCAGCGAGCAGTACTTC.